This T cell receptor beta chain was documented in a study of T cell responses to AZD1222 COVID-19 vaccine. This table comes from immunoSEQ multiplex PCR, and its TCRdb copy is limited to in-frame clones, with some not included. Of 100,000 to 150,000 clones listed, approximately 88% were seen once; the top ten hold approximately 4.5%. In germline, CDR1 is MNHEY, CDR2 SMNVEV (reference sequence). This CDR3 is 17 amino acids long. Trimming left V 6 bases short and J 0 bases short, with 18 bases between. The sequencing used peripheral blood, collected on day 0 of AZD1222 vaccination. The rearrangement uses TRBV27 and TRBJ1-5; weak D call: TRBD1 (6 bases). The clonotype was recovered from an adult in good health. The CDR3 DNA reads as TGTGCCAGCAGATCATCGACAGGCGACTATAGCAATCAGCCCCAGCATTTT. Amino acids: CASRSSTGDYSNQPQHF.